This T cell receptor beta chain originates from a study of blood T cell repertoires in COVID-19. As for the study in general: Both acute and convalescent COVID-19 samples were obtained from the United States, Italy and Spain. T cells, B-cell-depleted T cells, or PBMCs supplied cDNA or gDNA.

This clone was counted only a few times. Original methodology: Using reference gene primer amplification, nucleated cell counts were estimated. The assay was immunoSEQ multiplex PCR, and TCRdb's table has in-frame clones only and misses some. V and J calls plus clone size are reproduced from that table; the DNA served to infer D and trimming. The sample records fewer than 300,000 clones, around 83% being singletons. The V gene lost 3 bases and the J gene lost 2 bases, with 10 bases spanning the gap. The germline V gene encodes CDR1 MNHEY and CDR2 SMNVEV (reference sequence). The CDR3 consists of 14 residues.

The sequenced material came from peripheral blood. The genes are TRBV27 and TRBJ1-1; TRBD1 is a possible D gene (5 bases). The origin of this receptor is a man aged 80 or over with acute or convalescent COVID-19. CDR3 residues: CASSFRGLNTEAFF. The CDR3, as DNA: TGTGCCAGCAGTTTTAGGGGACTAAACACTGAAGCTTTCTTT.